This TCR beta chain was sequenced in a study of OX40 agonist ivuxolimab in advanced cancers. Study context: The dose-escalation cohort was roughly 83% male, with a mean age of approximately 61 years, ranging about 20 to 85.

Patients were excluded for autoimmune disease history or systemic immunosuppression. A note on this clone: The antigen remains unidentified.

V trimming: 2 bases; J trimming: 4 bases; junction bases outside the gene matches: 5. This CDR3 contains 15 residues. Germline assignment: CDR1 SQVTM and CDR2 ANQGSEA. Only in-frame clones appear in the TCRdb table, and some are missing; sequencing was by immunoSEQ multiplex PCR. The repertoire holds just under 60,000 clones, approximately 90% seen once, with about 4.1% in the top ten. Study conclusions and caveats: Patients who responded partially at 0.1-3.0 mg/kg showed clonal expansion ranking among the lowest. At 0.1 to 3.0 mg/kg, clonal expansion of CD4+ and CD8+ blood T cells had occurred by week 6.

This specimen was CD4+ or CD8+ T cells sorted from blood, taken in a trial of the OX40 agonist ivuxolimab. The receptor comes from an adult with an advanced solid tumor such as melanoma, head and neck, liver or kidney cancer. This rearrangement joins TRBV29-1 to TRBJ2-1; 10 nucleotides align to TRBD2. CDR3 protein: CSVELGTSAYNEQFF. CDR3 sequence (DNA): TGCAGCGTTGAATTGGGGACTAGCGCATACAATGAGCAGTTCTTC.